This TCR beta chain was captured in a study of CD8 T cells in Susac syndrome. Trimming took off 6 bases at V and 3 bases at J, with 17 bases between the two ends. Germline V CDR1 and CDR2: SQVTM, ANQGSEA. The CDR3 is 14 residues long. Treatment-naive patients with stable or active relapsing-remitting disease were the multiple sclerosis controls. Random hexamers were used to reverse transcribe the RNA input (0.5 to 1 ug). TCRdb itself ran the immunoSEQ multiplex PCR reads through MiXCR, one entry per CDR3 protein. The top ten clones hold approximately 0.082% of a sample with 190,000 or so distinct CDR3 sequences, more than 85% of them seen once.

The clonotype originates from a human donor with multiple sclerosis. The chain combines TRBV29-1 with TRBJ2-5; a weak D match, TRBD2 (5 bases). Input material: CD4+ T cells from PBMCs. This chain's CDR3 is CSVWETRVEETQYF. The CDR3 DNA is TGCAGCGTGTGGGAGACGCGGGTTGAAGAGACCCAGTACTTC.